One and the same sample provided the 23 T cell receptor beta chains below, sequenced in a study of T cells in Graves' hyperthyroidism and ophthalmopathy (dated 2019 in TCRdb). Libraries came from multiplex PCR. Sequencing was carried out with an Illumina HiSeq 2000. The TCR beta CDR3 regions were amplified from RNA transcripts. For the first round of RT-PCR on the TCR CDR3, the HTBI primer set was used together with the Qiagen OneStep RT-PCR kit. Using fastp at Q25 and MiXCR, TCRdb reprocessed the public reads and kept productive beta chains. Records with the same CDR3 protein are collapsed into one entry carrying the most frequent genes and DNA. This sample is represented by just over 550,000 distinct CDR3 sequences; approximately 44% of them were singletons. In total, the top ten clones hold 8.2% of the sample. Source material: peripheral blood or thyroid tissue (not recorded which). These receptors all stem from a woman under 30 with Graves' hyperthyroidism. Donor details come from another sample of the same person, matched by shared clones.

The chain employs TRBV7-8 and TRBJ1-1; unclear D gene. Germline CDR1 is SGHVS and CDR2 is FQNEAQ. The CDR3 loop spans 14 amino acids. Trimming removed 5 bases at V and 2 bases at J, with 12 bases between. The CDR3 reads CASSHPGLNTEAFF. The CDR3 nucleotides are TGTGCCAGCAGCCATCCGGGTCTCAACACTGAAGCTTTCTTT.

The chain joins TRBV5-1 to TRBJ1-2, with TRBD1 matching over 10 bases. With V trimmed by 4 bases and J by 8 bases, 20 bases remained unmatched. The germline V gene encodes CDR1 SGHRS and CDR2 YFSETQ. CDR3 length equals 18 residues. The CDR3, as DNA: TGCGCCAGCAGCCCCGATCCCGACAGGGGGCTAAAGAAGAAGGGCTACACCTTC. It specifies CASSPDPDRGLKKKGYTF.

In DNA form, the CDR3 reads TGTGCCAGCAGTCCCCGGGGAGAAGAAGAGACCCAGTACTTC. Its translation: CASSPRGEEETQYF. The chain is built from TRBV12-3 or TRBV12-4 and TRBJ2-5; the D gene is possibly TRBD2 (5 bases). The CDR3 loop spans 14 amino acids. V was cut by 5 bases and J by 3 bases, with 13 bases left in between.

In its sample, this clonotype was seen a few times. A much larger clonotype is one base distant, so this may be a read error. The chain combines TRBV2 with TRBJ1-1; possible D gene TRBD1, 5 bases. The CDR3 length is 13 residues. Germline V gene lookup returns CDR1 SNHLY and CDR2 FYNNEI. V was pared by 8 bases and J by 3 bases, with 13 bases between. The CDR3 is CASLGTRDTEAFF. The DNA of the CDR3 is TGTGCCAGCCTTGGCACCAGGGACACTGAAGCTTTCTTT.

The rearrangement uses TRBV25-1 and TRBJ1-2; D is perhaps TRBD1 (5 bases). Deletions cut 5 bases from V and 5 bases from J, with 18 bases between. In germline, CDR1 is MGHDK, CDR2 SYGVNS. This CDR3 contains 15 residues. In nucleotides, the CDR3 is TGTGCCAGCAGTCCGACAGTGAGGGCCTTTTATGGCTACACCTTC. It encodes CASSPTVRAFYGYTF.

This clonotype was seen many times. The chain couples TRBV15 to TRBJ1-2; the D is unclear. This CDR3 spans 13 amino acids. The ends were cut back, 0 bases at V and 8 bases at J, with 10 bases in the middle. Germline V gives CDR1 LNHNV, CDR2 YYDKDF (reference sequence). DNA for the CDR3: TGTGCCACCAGCAGAGACTCCCGAGGGGGCTACACCTTC. Amino acids: CATSRDSRGGYTF.

The chain recombines TRBV24-1 with TRBJ1-1, with D tentatively TRBD1 (5 bases). Trimming cost V 9 bases and J 1 base, with 5 bases left between them. Germline V gene sequence: CDR1 KGHDR, CDR2 SFDVKD. The CDR3 spans 11 residues. CDR3 protein: CATGTNTEAFF. CDR3 in DNA: TGTGCCACCGGGACGAACACTGAAGCTTTCTTT.

The rearrangement links TRBV11-2 to TRBJ2-7; D uncertain. CDR1 and CDR2 (germline): SGHAT, FQNNGV. This CDR3 spans 14 amino acids. Trimming removed 6 bases at V and 1 base at J, with 13 bases between. The CDR3 bases are TGTGCCAGCAGTTATGCTGGGGATTCCTACGAGCAGTACTTC. This sequence encodes CASSYAGDSYEQYF.

This clonotype was detected ten times or more. J is TRBJ1-5 and V is TRBV24-1; D call uncertain. Per germline, CDR1 KGHDR and CDR2 SFDVKD. The V end was cut by 5 bases, the J end by 7 bases, with 14 bases between. The CDR3 sequence is 14 residues long. The CDR3 region is CATSAQTSRQPQHF. The DNA of the CDR3 is TGTGCCACCAGTGCCCAGACTTCCAGGCAGCCCCAGCATTTT.

The chain employs TRBV2 and TRBJ1-1, with D possibly TRBD1 on 6 matching bases. The V gene lost 8 bases and the J gene lost 3 bases, with 16 bases spanning the gap. CDR3 size: 14 residues. The V gene's germline CDR1 is SNHLY and CDR2 FYNNEI. The CDR3 DNA reads TGTGCCAGCTACCCACAGGGAGAGGACACTGAAGCTTTCTTT. This codes for CASYPQGEDTEAFF.

A note on this clonotype: Its ends do not fully match the called genes, so a read error is possible. V and J are TRBV20-1 and TRBJ1-5, with no clear D. Germline CDR1 reads DFQATT; CDR2 reads SNEGSKA (reference sequence). The CDR3 has 12 residues. Here the CDR3 DNA reads TGCAGTACTAGGACTAACAATCAGCCCCAGCATTTT. Protein sequence: CSTRTNNQPQHF.

Worth noting for this clonotype: A junction end diverges from the germline sequence, so it may reflect a read error. This sequence joins TRBV6-1 and TRBJ2-7; D not resolved. The CDR3 is 11 residues long. Germline CDR1 MNHNS, CDR2 SASEGT. The CDR3 region is CTSSQSYEQYF. CDR3 bases: TGTACCAGCTCACAGTCCTACGAGCAGTACTTC.

This clonotype was seen a few times. V gene TRBV7-8 combines with J gene TRBJ2-2; 7 positions agree with TRBD2. The CDR3 sequence is 15 residues long. CDR1 and CDR2 from the germline V gene are SGHVS and FQNEAQ. After removal of 1 base from V and 4 bases from J, the junction contained 3 bases not matched to a gene. Here the CDR3 DNA reads TGTGCCAGCAGCTTAGAGGGAGGGCCCACCGGGGAGCTGTTTTTT. It codes for CASSLEGGPTGELFF.

The chain is built from TRBV19 and TRBJ2-7, with 8 bases aligning to TRBD2. With 2 bases clipped from V and 5 bases from J, the junction kept 8 bases outside the gene matches. The CDR3 is 15 residues long. Germline CDR1 reads LNHDA; CDR2 reads SQIVND (reference sequence). CDR3 protein: CASSISGLARHEQYF. CDR3 nucleotides: TGTGCCAGTAGTATATCAGGACTAGCCCGCCACGAGCAGTACTTC.

CDR3 residues: CSLGGGYQPQHF. The CDR3 DNA sequence: TGCAGCTTAGGAGGGGGCTATCAGCCCCAGCATTTT. This chain connects TRBV29-1 to TRBJ1-5; 7 nucleotides line up with TRBD1. The germline V gene encodes CDR1 SQVTM and CDR2 ANQGSEA. CDR3 length equals 12 residues. J was trimmed by 5 bases and V by 8 bases; bases with no gene match: 6.

Concerning this clonotype: This clone may be a read error of a much larger clone one base away. The chain recombines TRBV24-1 with TRBJ1-2; 10 bases map to TRBD1. The V and J ends lost 4 bases and 6 bases, in that order; junction bases with no gene match: 4. The germline V gene has CDR1 KGHDR and CDR2 SFDVKD. This CDR3 has 14 amino acids. The CDR3 DNA sequence: TGTGCCACCAGTGAACCTGGGACAGGGGATGGCTACACCTTC. Translating it yields CATSEPGTGDGYTF.

A single count supports this clonotype. Since a much larger clone is just one base distant, this may be a read error. The chain joins TRBV9 to TRBJ1-6; possibly TRBD1 for D (6 bases). The germline V gene has CDR1 SGDLS and CDR2 YYNGEE. CDR3 length: 14 amino acids. The DNA of the CDR3 is TGTGCCTGCAGCGACGGACAGTATAATTCACCCCTCCACTTT. Protein: CACSDGQYNSPLHF.

Regarding this clonotype: This sequence may be a read error, since a much larger clone differs from it by one base. CDR3 DNA: TGTGCCAGCAGTGCTAACGGAATCTATGGCTACACCTTC. Encoded protein: CASSANGIYGYTF. The J gene is TRBJ1-2, the V gene TRBV2; no clear D gene. The ends were cut back, 4 bases at V and 4 bases at J, with 10 bases in the middle. Per germline, CDR1 SNHLY and CDR2 FYNNEI. The CDR3 runs to 13 residues.

This clonotype has only a few counts. The CDR3 region is CASSLVTGGWNTEAFF. The CDR3 nucleotides are TGTGCCAGCAGCTTAGTAACAGGGGGTTGGAACACTGAAGCTTTCTTT. The chain recombines TRBV7-2 with TRBJ1-1; TRBD1 agrees at 8 bases. Germline CDR1 and CDR2: SGHTA and FQGNSA. CDR3 length: 16 residues. J lost 1 base, V lost 1 base, and 5 bases had no gene match.

The chain joins TRBV7-2 to TRBJ2-1; 7 positions agree with TRBD2. Near its end, the DNA agrees better with TRBJ2-7, so the J call may be wrong. Germline V gives CDR1 SGHTA, CDR2 FQGNSA. This CDR3 contains 14 residues. CDR3 coding DNA: TGTGCCTATCCCTGGGGCAGGGACTACAATGAGCAGTACTTC. Its translation: CAYPWGRDYNEQYF.

The chain is built from TRBV13 and TRBJ2-7; 9 bases fit TRBD1. This CDR3 region has 15 residues. CDR1 is PRHDT and CDR2 is FYEKMQ in the germline V gene (reference sequence). The J segment lost 5 bases and the V segment lost 3 bases, leaving 8 bases of the junction unmatched. This CDR3 reads CASSFGGTGQHEQYF. The CDR3 DNA reads TGTGCCAGCAGCTTCGGCGGGACAGGGCAGCACGAGCAGTACTTC.

This clonotype was counted ten times or more. CDR3 sequence: CATSRDATGDQPQHF. CDR3 sequence (DNA): TGTGCCACCAGCAGAGATGCAACAGGGGATCAGCCCCAGCATTTT. The chain carries TRBV15 and TRBJ1-5, with 7 bases matching TRBD1. V was clipped by 0 bases and J by 5 bases; unmatched bases: 4. The CDR3 runs to 15 residues. The germline V gene has CDR1 LNHNV and CDR2 YYDKDF (reference sequence).

CDR3 in amino acids: CASSWSGGEQYF. The CDR3 bases are TGCGCCAGCAGCTGGTCCGGGGGCGAGCAGTACTTC. The gene calls are TRBV5-1 and TRBJ2-7, with TRBD2 as a possible D gene (6 bases). The ends were cut back, 3 bases at V and 6 bases at J, with 10 bases in the middle. The CDR3 spans 12 residues. Germline values: CDR1 SGHRS, CDR2 YFSETQ.